The 18 T cell receptor beta chains given below trace back to one sample, sequenced in a study of CD8+CD57+ T cells in acquired aplastic anemia. It was patients with CD8+CD57+ cell expansion by flow cytometry who were chosen for sequencing. According to the study, genomic DNA was the template for TCR beta VDJ and CDR3 profiling. Via MiXCR, TCRdb re-called the reads, giving one row per CDR3 protein. Among about 180,000 distinct CDR3 sequences, roughly 50% were seen once, and the ten largest hold 10% to 15%. Sequencing was carried out using sorted CD4+, CD8+, or CD8+CD57+ T cells (not recorded which) from PBMCs. These receptors all come from a human donor with aplastic anemia.

This clonotype was detected many times. The chain joins TRBV7-2 to TRBJ1-5; TRBD1 agrees at 8 bases. Germline loops: CDR1 SGHTA, CDR2 FQGNSA. The CDR3 runs to 15 residues. After removal of 8 bases from V and 6 bases from J, the junction contained 12 bases not matched to a gene. DNA of the CDR3: TGTGCCAGCTCCTATCAGGGGGCGCAGGGTCAGCCCCAGCATTTT. It is translated as CASSYQGAQGQPQHF.

In regard to this clonotype: Given a much more abundant clone one base away, this may be a read error. The chain recombines TRBV20-1 with TRBJ1-4; 12 bases line up with TRBD1. CDR3 length: 15 residues. Germline CDR1 is DFQATT and CDR2 is SNEGSKA (reference sequence). Here the CDR3 reads CSATGTGGAWERLFF. CDR3 DNA sequence: TGCAGTGCGACCGGGACAGGGGGCGCTTGGGAAAGACTGTTTTTT.

Of note for this clonotype: Since a much larger clone is just one base distant, this may be a read error. The chain carries TRBV11-3 and TRBJ2-7; perhaps TRBD1 as D (6 bases). This CDR3 spans 15 amino acids. Between the trimmed V and J ends, which lost 5 bases and 0 bases, there was a span of 14 bases. From germline, CDR1 is SGHNT and CDR2 YENEEA. The CDR3 spells CASSPSTGSSYEQYF. The DNA for the CDR3 is TGTGCCAGCAGCCCGTCGACAGGTAGCTCCTACGAGCAGTACTTC.

The chain employs TRBV7-2 and TRBJ2-7, with D tentatively TRBD2 (6 bases). V was clipped by 8 bases and J by 5 bases, with 19 bases between them. CDR1 is SGHTA, CDR2 FQGNSA, per germline. The CDR3 spans 14 residues. This CDR3 reads CASCRGGAGHEQYF. The CDR3 coding sequence is TGTGCCAGCTGCCGAGGTGGGGCGGGGCACGAGCAGTACTTC.

The V gene is TRBV27, the J gene TRBJ1-2, with 8 bases matching TRBD1. The CDR3 is made up of 15 amino acids. Germline trimming cut 3 bases from V and 4 bases from J; bases unmatched to any gene: 7. CDR1 MNHEY and CDR2 SMNVEV come from the germline V gene (reference sequence). The CDR3 spells CASSFGQGWSYGYTF. The CDR3 DNA is TGTGCCAGCAGTTTCGGACAGGGATGGTCCTATGGCTACACCTTC.

This clonotype was observed once. V gene TRBV10-3 combines with J gene TRBJ2-2; D is uncertain. Trimming took 2 bases from V and 4 from J, leaving 8 bases between them. The germline V gene encodes CDR1 ENHRY and CDR2 SYGVKD. This CDR3 comprises 14 residues. Written as DNA, the CDR3 is TGTGCCATCAGTGAGACGGCCGGCACCGGGGAGCTGTTTTTT. Translated: CAISETAGTGELFF.

Of note for this clonotype: This may come from a read error, since a much larger clone is one base off. The chain joins TRBV12-3 or TRBV12-4 to TRBJ2-3, with TRBD2 matching 13 bases. Germline trimming cut 5 bases from V and 4 bases from J; bases unmatched to any gene: 9. The CDR3 totals 17 residues. CDR3 sequence reads: CASSPTTSGGAADTQYF. The CDR3 DNA sequence: TGTGCCAGCAGTCCTACAACTAGCGGGGGGGCCGCAGATACGCAGTATTTT.

This clonotype appeared a few times. V usage is TRBV25-1 and J usage is TRBJ2-7; TRBD2 matches at 10 bases. The CDR3 totals 16 residues. The junction had 11 bases not matched to a gene; V was cut back by 6 bases and J by 3 bases. Germline-derived CDR1 and CDR2 are MGHDK and SYGVNS. This CDR3 is CASSQGPGTSVYEQYF. CDR3 nucleotides: TGTGCCAGCAGCCAAGGCCCCGGGACTAGCGTCTACGAGCAGTACTTC.

This rearrangement joins TRBV20-1 to TRBJ2-1; D not resolved. Germline CDR1 and CDR2: DFQATT and SNEGSKA (reference sequence). The CDR3 loop spans 12 amino acids. Trimming took 7 bases from V and 0 from J, leaving 7 bases between them. CDR3 in amino acids: CSGDLSYNEQFF. DNA of the CDR3: TGCAGTGGGGATCTCTCCTACAATGAGCAGTTCTTC.

In this sample, this clonotype turned up many times. DNA of the CDR3: TGTGCCAGCAGTTTATCCCCGGGACAGGGAAACACTGAAGCTTTCTTT. Protein sequence: CASSLSPGQGNTEAFF. The genes are TRBV12-3 or TRBV12-4 and TRBJ1-1, with TRBD1 identical over 9 bases. The V segment lost 2 bases and the J segment 2 bases; nucleotides outside the gene matches: 6. This CDR3 has 16 amino acids.

In regard to this clonotype: No conserved phenylalanine or tryptophan is present at the end of the CDR3, so a read error is the likely explanation. The rearrangement joins TRBV7-9 to TRBJ1-6, with 8 bases lining up with TRBD1. Germline values: CDR1 SEHNR, CDR2 FQNEAQ (reference sequence). CDR3 size: 14 residues. CDR3 loop: CASGPGQVNSALHV. CDR3 coding DNA: TGTGCCAGCGGTCCGGGACAGGTTAATTCAGCCCTCCACGTT.

This clonotype was recorded once. With a much larger clone just one base away, this may be a read error. V is TRBV6-5 and J is TRBJ1-1; D call uncertain. Germline V gene data show CDR1 as MNHEY and CDR2 as SVGAGI. CDR3 size: 14 residues. The CDR3 nucleotides are TGTGCCAGCAGTTCACATATCTCAAACACTGAAGTTTTCTTT. It codes for CASSSHISNTEVFF.

The J gene is TRBJ2-1, the V gene TRBV5-1, with a tentative D call TRBD2 (6 bases). Germline V lookup: CDR1 SGHRS, CDR2 YFSETQ. Trimming shortened V by 0 bases and J by 5 bases, and 15 bases separated the two germline ends. This CDR3 comprises 16 residues. CDR3 loop: CASSLEASEGDNEQFF. The DNA of the CDR3 is TGCGCCAGCAGCTTGGAGGCTAGCGAGGGAGACAATGAGCAGTTCTTC.

This chain links TRBV7-2 with TRBJ2-5; tentatively, D is TRBD2 (6 bases). The V gene lost 0 bases and the J gene lost 4 bases, with 12 bases spanning the gap. The CDR3 runs 15 residues. Germline-derived CDR1 and CDR2 are SGHTA and FQGNSA. The CDR3 spells CASSLAGGPRETQYF. The CDR3 nucleotides are TGTGCCAGCAGCTTAGCCGGGGGTCCTCGAGAGACCCAGTACTTC. Full variable domain (outside the CDR3, taken from reference TRBV7-2 and TRBJ2-5): GAGVSQSPSNKVTEKGKDVELRCDPISGHTALYWYRQSLGQGLEFLIYFQGNSAPDKSGLPSDRFSAERTGGSVSTLTIQRTQQEDSAVYLCASSLAGGPRETQYFGPGTRLLVL.

The gene calls are TRBV10-3 and TRBJ1-1, with 10 bases aligning to TRBD1. This CDR3 is built from 14 residues. After removal of 10 bases from V and 3 bases from J, the junction contained 8 bases not matched to a gene. The V gene's germline CDR1 is ENHRY and CDR2 SYGVKD. The CDR3 DNA reads TGTGCCAGCATCAGACAGGGGGCACACACTGAAGCTTTCTTT. Its protein is CASIRQGAHTEAFF.

This clonotype was counted at least ten times. This sequence joins TRBV2 and TRBJ2-7; D gene uncertain. CDR1 and CDR2 from the germline V gene are SNHLY and FYNNEI. Trimming took off 6 bases at V and 1 base at J, with 7 bases between the two ends. This CDR3 is built from 12 residues. The CDR3 is CASRRQSYEQYF. CDR3 DNA sequence: TGTGCCAGCAGGCGGCAGTCCTACGAGCAGTACTTC.

This clonotype was observed a handful of times. The chain has TRBV28 and TRBJ1-5, with 9 bases lining up with TRBD1. This CDR3 has 16 amino acids. With V trimmed by 6 bases and J by 4 bases, 10 bases remained unmatched. CDR1 is MDHEN and CDR2 is SYDVKM in the germline V gene. The CDR3 here is CASSLITGTGNQPQHF. In DNA, the CDR3 is TGTGCCAGCAGCCTCATAACCGGGACAGGGAATCAGCCCCAGCATTTT.

This clonotype was seen ten or more times. This sequence joins TRBV6-1 and TRBJ2-3; TRBD2 matches at 10 bases. V shed 6 bases and J 6 bases; nucleotides not matched to a gene: 6. The CDR3 runs 14 residues. Germline V gene sequence: CDR1 MNHNS, CDR2 SASEGT. The CDR3: CASRSGGAGDTQYF. The CDR3 nucleotides read TGTGCCAGCAGGAGCGGGGGGGCAGGCGATACGCAGTATTTT.